A selection of T cell receptor beta chains follows, all from one sample in a study of spatial heterogeneity in lung cancer. Each CDR3 protein is one row after TCRdb ran MiXCR on the 5' RACE reads. The sample includes approximately 11,000 distinct CDR3 sequences, about a sixth of them seen just once. The sequencing used PBMCs, collected at surgery. The receptors here all came from a male donor with early-stage non-small cell lung cancer. Each CDR3 is given with its conserved first and last residue. The order of the fields is D gene, clone size, V gene, CDR3 length, J gene, CDR3 protein, CDR3 DNA. A D gene is named only where the DNA matches it firmly. Not all rows give a size; the values are once, few, many and, for expanded clones, a class.

d_gene: .; abundance: many; v_gene: TRBV7-9; len: 15; j_gene: TRBJ1-5; CDR3aa: CASSLAGESNQPQHF; CDR3nt: TGTGCCAGCAGCTTAGCGGGAGAGAGCAATCAGCCCCAGCATTTT
d_gene: .; abundance: .; v_gene: TRBV11-2; len: 12; j_gene: TRBJ1-6; CDR3aa: CAVGEPNSPLHF; CDR3nt: TGTGCCGTAGGGGAGCCAAATTCACCCCTCCACTTT
d_gene: TRBD1; abundance: medium-sized; v_gene: TRBV28; len: 15; j_gene: TRBJ1-2; CDR3aa: CASSQRDRSDYGYTF; CDR3nt: TGTGCCAGCAGTCAGAGGGACAGATCTGACTATGGCTACACCTTC
d_gene: .; abundance: .; v_gene: TRBV18; len: 13; j_gene: TRBJ1-2; CDR3aa: CASSPVHFYGYTF; CDR3nt: TGTGCCAGCTCACCAGTCCACTTCTATGGCTACACCTTC
d_gene: .; abundance: few; v_gene: TRBV7-9; len: 14; j_gene: TRBJ2-2; CDR3aa: CASSLVRLTGELFF; CDR3nt: TGTGCCAGCAGCTTAGTTCGTCTCACCGGGGAGCTGTTTTTT
d_gene: .; abundance: once; v_gene: TRBV29-1; len: 13; j_gene: TRBJ2-2; CDR3aa: CSVEQGYTGEPFF; CDR3nt: TGCAGCGTTGAACAGGGATATACCGGGGAGCCGTTTTTT
d_gene: .; abundance: few; v_gene: TRBV2; len: 15; j_gene: TRBJ2-5; CDR3aa: CASSEEEGPEETQYF; CDR3nt: TGTGCCAGCAGTGAGGAGGAGGGCCCTGAAGAGACCCAGTACTTC
d_gene: .; abundance: few; v_gene: TRBV18; len: 15; j_gene: TRBJ2-7; CDR3aa: CASSPPGSGPYEQYF; CDR3nt: TGTGCCAGCTCACCACCTGGGAGTGGCCCCTACGAGCAGTACTTC
d_gene: .; abundance: .; v_gene: TRBV25-1; len: 12; j_gene: TRBJ2-2; CDR3aa: CASTLNTGELFF; CDR3nt: TGTGCCAGCACTCTGAACACCGGGGAGCTGTTTTTT
d_gene: TRBD2; abundance: medium-sized; v_gene: TRBV7-3; len: 16; j_gene: TRBJ2-1; CDR3aa: CASSPPGLAGETEQFF; CDR3nt: TGTGCCAGCAGCCCACCGGGACTAGCGGGAGAGACTGAGCAGTTCTTC
d_gene: TRBD1; abundance: many; v_gene: TRBV29-1; len: 14; j_gene: TRBJ1-2; CDR3aa: CSIRGGQADYGYTF; CDR3nt: TGCAGCATAAGGGGAGGACAGGCCGACTATGGCTACACCTTC